This T cell receptor beta chain was observed in a study of post-analysis software for immune sequencing data (dated by TCRdb to between 2015 and 2017). Describing the broader study: The recorded disease courses included relapsing-remitting, secondary progressive and progressive-relapsing multiple sclerosis, and some patients had no subtype annotation. The patient repertoires were compared against approximately ten previously published healthy control repertoires obtained from donors aged 6 to 25 years. A subset of samples was prepared in parallel using single-end sample barcoding, then pooled and co-amplified after Illumina adapter ligation.

This clonotype was seen only a few times. Its antigen is not yet known. The sample holds no much larger clone one base away, and base qualities are not on file. The study at large found these results: Patients showed significantly higher frequencies than controls for 4 or 5 TRBV segments, among them TRBV5-6, TRBV5-1 and TRBV20-1. When samples were clustered directly using the F measure, samples prepared in the same batch co-clustered strongly, which prompted a batch-effect correction. The control group was slightly older than the multiple sclerosis patient group. Compared with controls, multiple sclerosis patients had significantly lower normalized Chao1 diversity, a finding suggesting substantial peripheral T-cell clonal expansion.

To demonstrate the VDJtools post-analysis software, the study profiled TCR beta repertoires from the peripheral blood of 13 young patients with multiple sclerosis. The patients with multiple sclerosis were children and adolescents between roughly 6 and 17 years of age. Looking up the germline V gene (reference sequence) yields CDR1 DFQATT and CDR2 SNEGSKA. V drops 0 bases and J drops 3 bases, leaving 11 bases in between. CDR3 length: 15 amino acids, cysteine to phenylalanine. The entry retains the CDR3 DNA only, 45 bases that are in frame from base 1. Libraries came from PCR. The sample was run on an Illumina HiSeq 2500. Unique molecular identifiers were incorporated into TCR beta cDNA libraries to reduce PCR and sequencing biases. Per 1 to 10 million input T cells, approximately 500,000 cDNA molecules were obtained, such that each molecule approximated one T cell. The patient libraries were prepared and sequenced with the same protocol used for the earlier healthy control dataset. Within a given batch, samples were prepared together, multiplexed and sequenced on the same HiSeq lane. Per the authors' processing: MIGEC was used to process the raw barcoded reads, and molecular identifier groups with only a single read were discarded before consensus assembly and CDR3 extraction. VDJtools was used for post-analysis of the clonotype tables, with diversity normalized by down-sampling every dataset to the smallest sample size. Repertoire overlap clustering matched CDR3 amino acid but not nucleotide sequences to correct batch-related cross-sample contamination. TCRdb reprocessed the public reads (quality trimming at Q25 with fastp, clone calling with MiXCR) and kept in-frame beta chains. Duplicate CDR3 protein sequences are folded into a single record with the most common DNA and genes. The V and J calls shown here were made by TCRdb, not taken from the authors' results. Counted in this sample were 800,000 to 950,000 distinct CDR3 sequences; 53% of them appeared once. 4% to 5.5% of the sample rests with the top ten.

The receptor's source is a girl aged 10-17 years with multiple sclerosis. Sample: blood. Recombination joined TRBV20-1 with TRBJ2-2; TRBD1 is a weak D gene call, 6 bases matching. The CDR3 loop reads CSARDTGKDTGELFF. The DNA reads as follows: TGCAGTGCTAGAGATACAGGGAAAGACACCGGGGAGCTGTTTTTT.